Below, 6 T cell receptor beta chains from the same sample are listed, as sequenced in a study of T cells in Graves' hyperthyroidism and ophthalmopathy. The TCR beta CDR3 regions underwent amplification using RNA transcripts as the source. A set of HTBI primers served as the primers for a first-round RT-PCR of the TCR CDR3. TCRdb analysed the multiplex PCR reads with MiXCR anew, one entry per CDR3 protein. Of around 690,000 distinct CDR3 sequences listed, around 20% were seen once; the top ten hold around a third. Sequencing input: blood. Every receptor here comes from a man aged 30-40 years with Graves' ophthalmopathy.

This chain uses TRBV14 with TRBJ2-3; 7 positions match TRBD1. The CDR3 totals 14 residues. CDR1 SGHDN and CDR2 FVKESK come from the germline V gene. The V gene end was trimmed by 2 bases and the J gene end by 6 bases; junction bases not matched to a gene: 5. For the CDR3, the DNA is TGTGCCAGCAGCCAAACCCTACAGGGGGATACGCAGTATTTT. This encodes CASSQTLQGDTQYF.

This clonotype was picked up a small number of times. This chain links TRBV30 with TRBJ2-2, with 8 bases lining up with TRBD2. Germline V gene data show CDR1 as GTSNPN and CDR2 as SVGIG (reference sequence). With 5 bases clipped from V and 8 bases from J, the junction kept 16 bases outside the gene matches. This CDR3 comprises 16 residues. This CDR3 is CAWSWVAGPQGGELFF. CDR3 DNA sequence: TGTGCCTGGTCTTGGGTAGCGGGACCCCAAGGGGGGGAGCTGTTTTTT.

This clonotype was seen only a few times. The chain has TRBV7-2 and TRBJ2-1, with D perhaps TRBD2 (6 bases). Trimming took off 5 bases at V and 7 bases at J, with 15 bases between the two ends. CDR1 is SGHTA, CDR2 FQGNSA, per germline. CDR3 size: 14 residues. The CDR3 here is CASSGGSERNEQFF. DNA of the CDR3: TGTGCCAGCAGCGGGGGGTCAGAAAGGAATGAGCAGTTCTTC.

This clonotype has just a few counts. This rearrangement joins TRBV27 to TRBJ2-7; the D gene is possibly TRBD1 (5 bases). CDR1 is MNHEY and CDR2 is SMNVEV in the germline V gene (reference sequence). Trimming removed 0 bases from V and 6 bases from J, with 12 bases in between. This CDR3 contains 14 residues. CDR3 bases: TGTGCCAGCAGTTTATCGTACAGGTCGGGCGAGCAGTACTTC. Amino acid sequence: CASSLSYRSGEQYF.

This clonotype has a count of ten or more. This chain uses TRBV6-1 with TRBJ2-7, with TRBD2 matching 8 bases. There are 13 residues in the CDR3. Germline assignment: CDR1 MNHNS and CDR2 SASEGT. The trim removed 5 bases at V and 5 bases at J, leaving 5 bases unmatched. This CDR3 is CASSRSGTNEQYF. CDR3 DNA sequence: TGTGCCAGCAGTCGTAGCGGGACAAACGAGCAGTACTTC.

For this clonotype: This may arise from a read error, as a much more abundant clone is one base away. This rearrangement joins TRBV6-5 to TRBJ2-5; 7 bases map to TRBD1. The length of the CDR3 is 14 residues. Germline loops: CDR1 MNHEY, CDR2 SVGAGI. The V and J ends lost 2 bases and 2 bases, in that order; junction bases with no gene match: 2. CDR3 sequence (DNA): TGTGCCAGCAGTTACGGGACAGAACAAGAGACCCAGTACTTC. It codes for CASSYGTEQETQYF.